Listed below are T cell receptor beta chains from one sample, sequenced in a study of blood T cell repertoires in COVID-19. Generated by immunoSEQ multiplex PCR, the TCRdb table keeps only in-frame clones and is missing some. The sample shows roughly 130,000 clones, around 82% of them seen only once. The sequenced material came from PBMCs or T cells enriched from blood (not recorded which). These receptors came from a man aged 40-50 years with acute COVID-19. Both conserved end residues are part of each CDR3. The D gene is left open where the match is weak. Clone size is not always given. Where it is, it says once, few, many or a class for expanded clones.

J gene: TRBJ1-6; D gene: TRBD1; V gene: TRBV28; clone size: NA; CDR3 DNA: TGTGCCAGCAGTGAACCGGGACAGAGCTATTCACCCCTCCACTTT; CDR3 protein: CASSEPGQSYSPLHF
J gene: TRBJ2-5; D gene: TRBD2; V gene: TRBV29-1; clone size: once; CDR3 DNA: TGCAGCGCCCGGCTAGCGGGAGGAGAGACCCAGTACTTC; CDR3 protein: CSARLAGGETQYF
J gene: TRBJ2-7; D gene: NA; V gene: TRBV14; clone size: once; CDR3 DNA: TGTGCCAGCAGCAGGGGCCTCTCCTACGAGCAGTACTTC; CDR3 protein: CASSRGLSYEQYF
J gene: TRBJ2-7; D gene: NA; V gene: TRBV7-9; clone size: NA; CDR3 DNA: TGTGCCAGCAGCTTGGTAGCCTACGAGCAGTACTTC; CDR3 protein: CASSLVAYEQYF
J gene: TRBJ1-5; D gene: NA; V gene: TRBV7-2; clone size: NA; CDR3 DNA: TGTGCCAGCAGCTTCGAGGTGGATCAGCCCCAGCATTTT; CDR3 protein: CASSFEVDQPQHF
J gene: TRBJ2-3; D gene: TRBD2; V gene: TRBV9; clone size: few; CDR3 DNA: TGTGCCAGCAGCGTAGGACGGGGGGGCGGAGATACGCAGTATTTT; CDR3 protein: CASSVGRGGGDTQYF
J gene: TRBJ2-1; D gene: TRBD2; V gene: TRBV5-4; clone size: few; CDR3 DNA: TGTGCCAGCAGCTTTAGCGGGGTAGGATCCTACAATGAGCAGTTCTTC; CDR3 protein: CASSFSGVGSYNEQFF
J gene: TRBJ1-6; D gene: NA; V gene: TRBV9; clone size: NA; CDR3 DNA: TGTGCCAGCAGCGTGGGCAGGGACACGAATAATTCACCCCTCCACTTT; CDR3 protein: CASSVGRDTNNSPLHF
J gene: TRBJ2-3; D gene: TRBD1; V gene: TRBV5-1; clone size: NA; CDR3 DNA: TGCGCCAGCAGCTTACCCACAGGGGACGGGACAGATACGCAGTATTTT; CDR3 protein: CASSLPTGDGTDTQYF
J gene: TRBJ1-6; D gene: NA; V gene: TRBV5-1; clone size: NA; CDR3 DNA: TGCGCCAGCAGCTTGGAGAGCTCCTATAATTCACCCCTCCACTTT; CDR3 protein: CASSLESSYNSPLHF
J gene: TRBJ1-1; D gene: TRBD1; V gene: TRBV7-9; clone size: many; CDR3 DNA: TGTGCCAGCAGCTTACAGGGGGCGACTGAAGCTTTCTTT; CDR3 protein: CASSLQGATEAFF
J gene: TRBJ2-1; D gene: TRBD2; V gene: TRBV10-2; clone size: NA; CDR3 DNA: TGCGCCAGCAGTAGCGGGAGAGGAGTCAATGAGCAGTTCTTC; CDR3 protein: CASSSGRGVNEQFF
J gene: TRBJ2-7; D gene: TRBD2; V gene: TRBV4-1; clone size: NA; CDR3 DNA: TGCGCCAGCAGCCAAATTCCTAGCGGGAGGTCACAAGGGGGTTCCTACGAGCAGTACTTC; CDR3 protein: CASSQIPSGRSQGGSYEQYF
J gene: TRBJ1-5; D gene: NA; V gene: TRBV19; clone size: NA; CDR3 DNA: TGTGCCAGTAGTATGGCGCAGGCCCAGCATTTT; CDR3 protein: CASSMAQAQHF
J gene: TRBJ2-7; D gene: NA; V gene: TRBV29-1; clone size: NA; CDR3 DNA: TGCAGCGTTGACCATAACCCGGACAGAATTCACTCCTACGAGCAGTACTTC; CDR3 protein: CSVDHNPDRIHSYEQYF
J gene: TRBJ2-1; D gene: TRBD1; V gene: TRBV28; clone size: NA; CDR3 DNA: TGTGCCAGCAGTTTTGAGGGGGCGCGTCGTGATGAGCAGTTCTTC; CDR3 protein: CASSFEGARRDEQFF
J gene: TRBJ2-1; D gene: NA; V gene: TRBV27; clone size: few; CDR3 DNA: TGTGCCAGCAGTCCTGGAGGGCCCACTGAGCAGTTCTTC; CDR3 protein: CASSPGGPTEQFF
J gene: TRBJ2-7; D gene: TRBD2; V gene: TRBV28; clone size: once; CDR3 DNA: TGTGCCAGCAGCTCTATCGGACTAGCCGATATCGAGCAGTACTTC; CDR3 protein: CASSSIGLADIEQYF
J gene: TRBJ2-7; D gene: TRBD1; V gene: TRBV5-6; clone size: NA; CDR3 DNA: TGTGCCAGCAGCTTGGCTTCGGATAACAGGGGATACGAGCAGTACTTC; CDR3 protein: CASSLASDNRGYEQYF
J gene: TRBJ2-1; D gene: TRBD2; V gene: TRBV11-2; clone size: NA; CDR3 DNA: TGTGCCAGCAGCCGTTATGGTAGCGGGAGCTCCTACAATGAGCAGTTCTTC; CDR3 protein: CASSRYGSGSSYNEQFF
J gene: TRBJ1-1; D gene: TRBD1; V gene: TRBV19; clone size: NA; CDR3 DNA: TGTGCCAGTAGTCCTAACAGGGGAATAGAGAACACTGAAGCTTTCTTT; CDR3 protein: CASSPNRGIENTEAFF
J gene: TRBJ2-5; D gene: TRBD2; V gene: TRBV9; clone size: few; CDR3 DNA: TGTGCCAGCAGCGTAGGAGGGGGACTAGCGGGAGTTCAAGAGACCCAGTACTTC; CDR3 protein: CASSVGGGLAGVQETQYF
J gene: TRBJ1-1; D gene: NA; V gene: TRBV7-9; clone size: NA; CDR3 DNA: TGTGCCAGCAGCTTAGATCCCCTCTCCCTCTTT; CDR3 protein: CASSLDPLSLF
J gene: TRBJ2-1; D gene: NA; V gene: TRBV28; clone size: NA; CDR3 DNA: TGTGCCAGCAGTTTAGGGACAGCGGGCCCGAATGAGCAGTTCTTC; CDR3 protein: CASSLGTAGPNEQFF
J gene: TRBJ2-2; D gene: TRBD1; V gene: TRBV25-1; clone size: NA; CDR3 DNA: TGTGCCAGCAGTGAAAGAGGGGGCAAGAACACCGGGGAGCTGTTTTTT; CDR3 protein: CASSERGGKNTGELFF
J gene: TRBJ2-2; D gene: TRBD2; V gene: TRBV5-1; clone size: NA; CDR3 DNA: TGCGCCAGCAGCCCCAGCCTAGCGGCGAACACCGGGGAGCTGTTTTTT; CDR3 protein: CASSPSLAANTGELFF
J gene: TRBJ2-1; D gene: NA; V gene: TRBV19; clone size: NA; CDR3 DNA: TGTGCCAGTAGTATCGTAACTAGCCGGGATTGGAATGAGCAGTTCTTC; CDR3 protein: CASSIVTSRDWNEQFF
J gene: TRBJ2-7; D gene: NA; V gene: TRBV20-1; clone size: NA; CDR3 DNA: TGCAGTGCCCCGACACTCTACGAGCAGTACTTC; CDR3 protein: CSAPTLYEQYF
J gene: TRBJ1-2; D gene: TRBD1; V gene: TRBV6-5; clone size: NA; CDR3 DNA: TGTGCCAGCACCACGAAGGGACAGGGGGCGAGTGGCTACACCTTC; CDR3 protein: CASTTKGQGASGYTF
J gene: TRBJ1-3; D gene: NA; V gene: TRBV10-3; clone size: NA; CDR3 DNA: TGTGCCATCAGAGGGGACTCTGGAAACACCATATATTTT; CDR3 protein: CAIRGDSGNTIYF
J gene: TRBJ1-2; D gene: TRBD1; V gene: TRBV3-1/TRBV3-2; clone size: NA; CDR3 DNA: TGTGCCAGCAGCCTTGGACAGGGGGCTTATGGCTACACCTTC; CDR3 protein: CASSLGQGAYGYTF
J gene: TRBJ2-7; D gene: NA; V gene: TRBV30; clone size: NA; CDR3 DNA: TGTGCCTGGAGTGTTGGCTCATACGAGCAGTACTTC; CDR3 protein: CAWSVGSYEQYF
J gene: TRBJ1-2; D gene: TRBD1; V gene: TRBV5-1; clone size: NA; CDR3 DNA: TGCGCCAGCAGACCGGACAGGGAAGACTATGGCTACACCTTC; CDR3 protein: CASRPDREDYGYTF
J gene: TRBJ1-2; D gene: NA; V gene: TRBV10-3; clone size: NA; CDR3 DNA: TGTGCCATCACCGAAGGTCAGGGAATAGACTATGGCTACACCTTC; CDR3 protein: CAITEGQGIDYGYTF
J gene: TRBJ2-7; D gene: TRBD2; V gene: TRBV19; clone size: NA; CDR3 DNA: TGTGCCAGTACCCCGACTAGCGACACCTACGAGCAGTACTTC; CDR3 protein: CASTPTSDTYEQYF
J gene: TRBJ1-5; D gene: TRBD1; V gene: TRBV6-1; clone size: once; CDR3 DNA: TGTGCCAGCAGTGACATCACAGGGGGCTATCAGCCCCAGCATTTT; CDR3 protein: CASSDITGGYQPQHF
J gene: TRBJ2-7; D gene: TRBD2; V gene: TRBV30; clone size: NA; CDR3 DNA: TGTGCCTGGGCTAGCGGGTCGTACGAGCAGTACTTC; CDR3 protein: CAWASGSYEQYF
J gene: TRBJ2-3; D gene: NA; V gene: TRBV3-1/TRBV3-2; clone size: NA; CDR3 DNA: TGTGCCAGCAGCCCCCTAACGGAGGGAGCACGCACAGATACGCAGTATTTT; CDR3 protein: CASSPLTEGARTDTQYF
J gene: TRBJ2-1; D gene: NA; V gene: TRBV24-1; clone size: NA; CDR3 DNA: TGTGCCACCAGTGAGAATACAGGGATGAATGAGCAGTTCTTC; CDR3 protein: CATSENTGMNEQFF
J gene: TRBJ1-2; D gene: NA; V gene: TRBV18; clone size: NA; CDR3 DNA: TGTGCCAGCTCACCCCCTAACTCTGAAGGCTACACCTTC; CDR3 protein: CASSPPNSEGYTF
J gene: TRBJ1-5; D gene: NA; V gene: TRBV30; clone size: once; CDR3 DNA: TGTGCCTGGAGTGTACCTATGAATTATCAGCCCCAGCATTTT; CDR3 protein: CAWSVPMNYQPQHF
J gene: TRBJ1-2; D gene: TRBD1; V gene: TRBV28; clone size: few; CDR3 DNA: TGTGCCAGCAGTTCTGGACAGGAACATGGCGTTGGCTACACCTTC; CDR3 protein: CASSSGQEHGVGYTF
J gene: TRBJ1-2; D gene: TRBD1; V gene: TRBV10-3; clone size: few; CDR3 DNA: TGTGCCATCAGTGCAAGAGGGACAGGAGATGGCTACACCTTC; CDR3 protein: CAISARGTGDGYTF
J gene: TRBJ2-1; D gene: NA; V gene: TRBV7-2; clone size: NA; CDR3 DNA: TGTGCCAGCAGCTTAGCGATTTCACAGGGTAATGAGCAGTTCTTC; CDR3 protein: CASSLAISQGNEQFF
J gene: TRBJ1-4; D gene: TRBD1; V gene: TRBV5-1; clone size: NA; CDR3 DNA: TGCGCCAGCTGTCTGACAGGGCGGAATGAAAAACTGTTTTTT; CDR3 protein: CASCLTGRNEKLFF
J gene: TRBJ1-6; D gene: TRBD1; V gene: TRBV6-6; clone size: once; CDR3 DNA: TGTGCCGGTACTTCGGACAGGGGGGGACCCCTCCACTTT; CDR3 protein: CAGTSDRGGPLHF
J gene: TRBJ1-2; D gene: NA; V gene: TRBV5-4; clone size: NA; CDR3 DNA: TGTGCCAGCAGCCCTCAAAACCGACAGGACTATGGCTACACCTTC; CDR3 protein: CASSPQNRQDYGYTF
J gene: TRBJ1-1; D gene: NA; V gene: TRBV9; clone size: NA; CDR3 DNA: TGTGCCAGCAGCCCAAAGCTCGGGAACACTGAAGCTTTCTTT; CDR3 protein: CASSPKLGNTEAFF
J gene: TRBJ1-1; D gene: NA; V gene: TRBV18; clone size: NA; CDR3 DNA: TGTGCCAGCTCACTACGCGGGCAAAACACTGAAGCTTTCTTT; CDR3 protein: CASSLRGQNTEAFF
J gene: TRBJ2-1; D gene: TRBD2; V gene: TRBV11-2; clone size: NA; CDR3 DNA: TGTGCCAGCAGCCTTTGGGCTAGCGGGGGGTCAAGCGATGAGCAGTTCTTC; CDR3 protein: CASSLWASGGSSDEQFF
J gene: TRBJ1-5; D gene: NA; V gene: TRBV19; clone size: NA; CDR3 DNA: TGTGCCAGTAGTATTTTTAATAGCAATCAGCCCCAGCATTTT; CDR3 protein: CASSIFNSNQPQHF
J gene: TRBJ1-1; D gene: TRBD1; V gene: TRBV6-5; clone size: once; CDR3 DNA: TGTGCCAGCAGAAGGGGGCAGAGCACTGAAGCTTTCTTT; CDR3 protein: CASRRGQSTEAFF
J gene: TRBJ1-6; D gene: NA; V gene: TRBV10-2; clone size: NA; CDR3 DNA: TGCGCCAGCGCGCGAGCCGCGGGTTCCCTCCACTTT; CDR3 protein: CASARAAGSLHF
J gene: TRBJ2-3; D gene: NA; V gene: TRBV5-1; clone size: NA; CDR3 DNA: TGCGCCAGCAGCTTGGAGGGGGGGCTGACAGATACGCAGTATTTT; CDR3 protein: CASSLEGGLTDTQYF
J gene: TRBJ2-7; D gene: NA; V gene: TRBV19; clone size: NA; CDR3 DNA: TGTGCCAGTAGTTCCCAGGGCTCCTCCTACGAGCAGTACTTC; CDR3 protein: CASSSQGSSYEQYF
J gene: TRBJ2-7; D gene: TRBD2; V gene: TRBV5-1; clone size: NA; CDR3 DNA: TGCGCCAGCAGCTGGAACCCGGGACTAGCGGGACTTCCGCGTCCCGAGCAGTACTTC; CDR3 protein: CASSWNPGLAGLPRPEQYF
J gene: TRBJ2-7; D gene: TRBD2; V gene: TRBV27; clone size: NA; CDR3 DNA: TGTGCCAGCAGTTTATCGAGACTAGCGGGATACGAGCAGTACTTC; CDR3 protein: CASSLSRLAGYEQYF